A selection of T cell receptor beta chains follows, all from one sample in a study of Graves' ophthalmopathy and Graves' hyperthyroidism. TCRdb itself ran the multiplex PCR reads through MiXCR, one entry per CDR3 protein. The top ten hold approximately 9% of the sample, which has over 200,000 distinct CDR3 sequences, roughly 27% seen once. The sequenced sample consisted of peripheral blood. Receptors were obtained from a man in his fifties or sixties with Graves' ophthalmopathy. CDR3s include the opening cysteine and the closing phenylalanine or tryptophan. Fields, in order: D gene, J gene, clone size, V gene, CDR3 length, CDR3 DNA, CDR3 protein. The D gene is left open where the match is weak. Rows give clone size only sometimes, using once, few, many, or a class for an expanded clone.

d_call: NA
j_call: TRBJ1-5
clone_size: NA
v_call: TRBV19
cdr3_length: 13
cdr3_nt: TGTGCCAGTAAGCAGGGGTTGGGGCAGCCCCAGCATTTT
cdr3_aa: CASKQGLGQPQHF

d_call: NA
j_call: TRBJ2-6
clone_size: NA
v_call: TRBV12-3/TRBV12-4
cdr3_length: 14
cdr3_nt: TGTGCCAGCAGGGTTCGCTCTGGGGCCAACGTCCTGACTTTC
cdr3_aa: CASRVRSGANVLTF

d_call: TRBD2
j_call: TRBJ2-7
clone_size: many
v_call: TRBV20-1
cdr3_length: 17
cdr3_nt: TGCAGTCCGAACTTAGGACTAGCGGGAGGGCCAGAGTACGAGCAGTACTTC
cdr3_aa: CSPNLGLAGGPEYEQYF

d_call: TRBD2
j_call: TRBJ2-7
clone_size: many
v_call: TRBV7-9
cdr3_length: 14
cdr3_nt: TGTGCCAGCAGCCGTAGCGGGAGTGGCTACGAGCAGTACTTC
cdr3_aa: CASSRSGSGYEQYF

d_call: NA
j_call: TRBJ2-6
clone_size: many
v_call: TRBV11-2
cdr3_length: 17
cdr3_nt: TGTGCCAGCACCACGGACCGGGCCTACTCTGGGGCCAACGTCCTGACTTTC
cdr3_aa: CASTTDRAYSGANVLTF

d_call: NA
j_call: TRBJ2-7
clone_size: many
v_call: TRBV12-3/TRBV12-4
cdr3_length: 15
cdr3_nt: TGTGCCAGCAGTCCCAGAGCCCAACGAGGTTACGAGCAGTACTTC
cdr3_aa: CASSPRAQRGYEQYF

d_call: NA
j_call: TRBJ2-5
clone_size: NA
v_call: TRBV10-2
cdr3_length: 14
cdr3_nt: TGCGCCAGCAGTGACGGCAGGGAGAGGGAGACCCAGTACTTC
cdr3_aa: CASSDGRERETQYF

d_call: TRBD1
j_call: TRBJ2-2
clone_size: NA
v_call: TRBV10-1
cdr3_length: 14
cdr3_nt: TGCGCCAGCAGCCCGGGACAGGACACCGGGGAGCTGTTTTTT
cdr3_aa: CASSPGQDTGELFF

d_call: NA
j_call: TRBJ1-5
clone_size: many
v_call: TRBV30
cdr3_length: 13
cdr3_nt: TGTGCCTGGAGTTTATTGGACAATCAGCCCCAGCATTTT
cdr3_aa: CAWSLLDNQPQHF

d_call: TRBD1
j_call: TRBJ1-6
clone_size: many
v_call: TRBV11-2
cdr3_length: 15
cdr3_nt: TGTGCCAGCAGCTTACCGGGACAGGGGAATTCACCCCTCCACTTT
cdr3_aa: CASSLPGQGNSPLHF

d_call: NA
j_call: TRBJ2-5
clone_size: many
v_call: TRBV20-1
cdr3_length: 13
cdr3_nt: TGCAGTGCTAGAGGGCGACAGAAAGAGACCCAGTACTTC
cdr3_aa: CSARGRQKETQYF

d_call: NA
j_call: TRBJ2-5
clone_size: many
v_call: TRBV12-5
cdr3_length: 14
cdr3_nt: TGTGCTAGTGGTATAGGACTCCGCCAAGAGACCCAGTACTTC
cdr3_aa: CASGIGLRQETQYF

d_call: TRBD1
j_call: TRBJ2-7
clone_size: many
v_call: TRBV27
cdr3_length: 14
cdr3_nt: TGTGCCAGCAGTACAGGGGGTGTCTTTTACGAGCAGTACTTC
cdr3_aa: CASSTGGVFYEQYF

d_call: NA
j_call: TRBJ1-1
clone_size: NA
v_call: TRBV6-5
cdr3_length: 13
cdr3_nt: TGTGCCAGCAGTAACGACAGGAGCTTTGAAGCTTTCTTT
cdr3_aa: CASSNDRSFEAFF

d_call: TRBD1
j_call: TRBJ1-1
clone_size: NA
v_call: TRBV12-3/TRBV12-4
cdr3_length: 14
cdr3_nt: TGTGCCAGCAGTTACCGACAGGGGCCGACTGAAGCTTTCTTT
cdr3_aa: CASSYRQGPTEAFF

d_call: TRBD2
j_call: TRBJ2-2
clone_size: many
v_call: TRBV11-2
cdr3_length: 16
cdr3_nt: TGTGCCAGCAGCATGCCGGGTAGCGGGAATTCCGGGGAGCTGTTTTTT
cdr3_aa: CASSMPGSGNSGELFF

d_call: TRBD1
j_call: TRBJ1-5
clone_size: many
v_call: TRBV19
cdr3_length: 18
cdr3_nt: TGTGCCACCAATGAACACGCTTCGAACAGGGGGAGAACTCAGCCCCAGCATTTT
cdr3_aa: CATNEHASNRGRTQPQHF

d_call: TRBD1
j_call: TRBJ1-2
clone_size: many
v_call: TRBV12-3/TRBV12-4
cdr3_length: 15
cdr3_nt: TGTGCCAGCAGACCGACAGGGGGGGCTTTCTATGGCTACACCTTC
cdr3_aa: CASRPTGGAFYGYTF

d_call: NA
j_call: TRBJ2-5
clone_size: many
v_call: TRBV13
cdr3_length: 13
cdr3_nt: TGTGCCAGCAGCTTTCGCATTGAGGAGACCCAGTACTTC
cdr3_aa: CASSFRIEETQYF

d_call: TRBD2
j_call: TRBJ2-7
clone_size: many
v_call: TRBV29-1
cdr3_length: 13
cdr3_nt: TGCAGCGTTGTTACTAGCGGCGTGTACGAGCAGTACTTC
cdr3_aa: CSVVTSGVYEQYF

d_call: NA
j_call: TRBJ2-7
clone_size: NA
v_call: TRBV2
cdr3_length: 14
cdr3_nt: TGTGCCAGCAGCCCGGGACTTCTTTCCTACGAGCAGTACTTC
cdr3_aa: CASSPGLLSYEQYF